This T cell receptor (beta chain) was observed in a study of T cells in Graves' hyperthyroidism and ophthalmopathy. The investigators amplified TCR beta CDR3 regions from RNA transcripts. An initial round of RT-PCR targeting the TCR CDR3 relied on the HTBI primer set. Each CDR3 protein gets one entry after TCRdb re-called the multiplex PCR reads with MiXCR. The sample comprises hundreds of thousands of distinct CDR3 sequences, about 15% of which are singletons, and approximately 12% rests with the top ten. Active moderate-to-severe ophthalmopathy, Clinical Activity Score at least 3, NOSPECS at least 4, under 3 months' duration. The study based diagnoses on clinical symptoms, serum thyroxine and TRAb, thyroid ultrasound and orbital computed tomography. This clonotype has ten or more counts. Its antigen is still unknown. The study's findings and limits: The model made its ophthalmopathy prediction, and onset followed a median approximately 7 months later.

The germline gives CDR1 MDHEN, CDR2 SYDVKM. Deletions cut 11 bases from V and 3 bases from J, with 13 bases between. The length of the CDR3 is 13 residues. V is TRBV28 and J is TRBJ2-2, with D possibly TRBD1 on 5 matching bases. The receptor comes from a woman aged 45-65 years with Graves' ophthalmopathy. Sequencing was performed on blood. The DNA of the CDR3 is TGTGCCTGCCAGGGCAGCTACACCGGGGAGCTGTTTTTT. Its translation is CACQGSYTGELFF.